The 28 T cell receptor beta chains presented below share a single source sample, sequenced in a study of blood T cell repertoires in COVID-19. TCRdb's table, derived via immunoSEQ multiplex PCR, lists solely in-frame clones and lacks some. Found here are roughly 340,000 clones, 80% to 90% of them singletons; the top ten hold approximately 1%. Material: PBMCs or T cells enriched from blood (not recorded which). The receptors derive from a young man who had recovered from COVID-19.

This chain uses TRBV30 with TRBJ2-2, with D maybe TRBD1 (5 bases). Germline V gene sequence: CDR1 GTSNPN, CDR2 SVGIG (reference sequence). Trimming shortened V by 5 bases and J by 2 bases, and 9 bases separated the two germline ends. This CDR3 has 13 amino acids. Here the CDR3 DNA reads TGTGCCTGGGGTACAGGCAACACCGGGGAGCTGTTTTTT. It specifies CAWGTGNTGELFF.

The CDR3 here is CRRGGNEAFF. The CDR3 nucleotides are TGCAGAAGGGGGGGCAATGAAGCTTTCTTT. The chain is built from TRBV20-1 and TRBJ1-1; possible D gene TRBD1, 6 bases. The CDR3 runs to 10 residues. The germline V gene encodes CDR1 DFQATT and CDR2 SNEGSKA (reference sequence).

The chain links TRBV5-4 to TRBJ1-2; D is perhaps TRBD1 (6 bases). The germline CDR1 and CDR2 sequences are SGHNT and YYREEE (reference sequence). The ends were cut back, 1 base at V and 2 bases at J, with 12 bases in the middle. The CDR3 totals 15 residues. This chain's CDR3 is CASSLPGGQNYGYTF. In DNA form, the CDR3 reads TGTGCCAGCAGCTTGCCCGGGGGGCAGAACTATGGCTACACCTTC.

Note on this clone: This sample includes further DNA sequences coding for the same CDR3. The CDR3 DNA is TGCGCCAGCAGCTTGGGAGGGATGAACACTGAAGCTTTCTTT. Translated: CASSLGGMNTEAFF. The rearrangement joins TRBV5-1 to TRBJ1-1; no firm D call. Germline V lookup: CDR1 SGHRS, CDR2 YFSETQ. There are 14 residues in the CDR3. Trimming took off 0 bases at V and 0 bases at J, with 6 bases between the two ends.

This chain links TRBV6-5 with TRBJ1-2; 7 bases align to TRBD1. CDR3 length: 15 residues. Germline loops: CDR1 MNHEY, CDR2 SVGAGI. V shed 6 bases and J 4 bases; nucleotides not matched to a gene: 11. Here the CDR3 DNA reads TGTGCCAGCAGCTTAGGACAGGCGGGAGGCTATGGCTACACCTTC. It translates to CASSLGQAGGYGYTF.

This clone came up a few times. The chain joins TRBV6-1 to TRBJ1-1, with D possibly matching TRBD1 (5 bases). This CDR3 region has 16 residues. The V gene lost 1 base and the J gene lost 0 bases, with 12 bases spanning the gap. CDR1 is MNHNS and CDR2 is SASEGT in the germline V gene. As DNA, the CDR3 is TGTGCCAGCAGTGAAGGGTGGGGCCGGGTGAACACTGAAGCTTTCTTT. This gives the protein CASSEGWGRVNTEAFF.

The chain carries TRBV4-1 and TRBJ2-5; perhaps TRBD1 as D (6 bases). Trimming cost V 1 base and J 4 bases, with 16 bases left between them. This CDR3 spans 16 amino acids. The germline V gene encodes CDR1 MGHRA and CDR2 YSYEKL. This chain's CDR3 is CASSQVTWQGLETQYF. The CDR3 region has the DNA TGCGCCAGCAGCCAAGTAACGTGGCAGGGGCTAGAGACCCAGTACTTC.

The V call is TRBV2, the J call TRBJ2-3; 7 positions agree with TRBD2. This CDR3 region has 12 residues. V lost 9 bases and J lost 8; bases outside the gene matches: 8. Per the germline V gene, CDR1 is SNHLY and CDR2 is FYNNEI. The CDR3 here is CASRGEGGTQYF. In DNA form, the CDR3 reads TGTGCCAGTCGGGGGGAGGGAGGTACGCAGTATTTT.

The chain is built from TRBV7-9 and TRBJ2-4; 8 bases match TRBD1. V was clipped by 2 bases and J by 6 bases; unmatched bases: 3. This CDR3 comprises 14 residues. Germline V gives CDR1 SEHNR, CDR2 FQNEAQ (reference sequence). The CDR3 nucleotides are TGTGCCAGCAGCTTAAGAACAGGGGGAAACATTCAGTACTTC. Translating it yields CASSLRTGGNIQYF.

The J gene is TRBJ2-3, the V gene TRBV24-1; TRBD1 might be the D (6 bases). V was shortened by 5 bases and J by 8 bases, with 7 bases between the two germline ends. Germline V gene lookup returns CDR1 KGHDR and CDR2 SFDVKD. There are 11 residues in the CDR3. This CDR3 reads CATSGGGTQYF. DNA for the CDR3: TGTGCCACCAGTGGAGGGGGTACGCAGTATTTT.

The chain has TRBV5-6 and TRBJ2-7, with unresolved D. CDR1 SGHDT and CDR2 YYEEEE come from the germline V gene. The length of the CDR3 is 14 residues. V gave up 0 bases and J gave up 5 bases, with 12 bases separating them. CDR3 in DNA: TGTGCCAGCAGCTTGGATGGGCTGCTAAACGAGCAGTACTTC. Protein sequence: CASSLDGLLNEQYF.

V gene TRBV19 combines with J gene TRBJ1-6; D remains ambiguous. This CDR3 comprises 13 residues. V lost 3 bases to trimming and J lost 8 bases, with 8 bases between them. CDR1 LNHDA and CDR2 SQIVND come from the germline V gene (reference sequence). The CDR3 DNA follows: TGTGCCAGTAGTATTCGGGAGGATTCACCCCTCCACTTT. Protein: CASSIREDSPLHF.

Details on this clone: This specimen includes other DNA sequences encoding the same CDR3. The CDR3 nucleotides read TGTGCCAGCAGTTACGGCCTAGCGGGGGGGTACGAGCAGTACTTC. Residues: CASSYGLAGGYEQYF. The V call is TRBV6-5, the J call TRBJ2-7, with 12 bases aligning to TRBD2. J gave up 4 bases and V 2 bases, and 3 bases lay outside the gene matches. The V gene's germline CDR1 is MNHEY and CDR2 SVGAGI. This CDR3 comprises 15 residues.

The rearrangement joins TRBV27 to TRBJ2-1; 14 bases fit TRBD2. V shed 2 bases and J 8 bases; nucleotides not matched to a gene: 8. The length of the CDR3 is 17 residues. CDR1 is MNHEY, CDR2 SMNVEV, per germline (reference sequence). CDR3 coding DNA: TGTGCCAGCAGTTTAAGGACTAGCGGGAGGACCGGGGATGAGCAGTTCTTC. This encodes CASSLRTSGRTGDEQFF.

The rearrangement links TRBV7-2 to TRBJ1-4, with a possible D match to TRBD1 (5 bases). This CDR3 contains 16 residues. Trimming pared 2 bases from V and 4 bases from J, leaving 14 bases between. Germline-derived CDR1 and CDR2 are SGHTA and FQGNSA. This CDR3 is CASSLIYRGGNEKLFF. In DNA form, the CDR3 reads TGTGCCAGCAGCTTAATATATAGGGGTGGTAATGAAAAACTGTTTTTT.

This clone has just one count. The V call is TRBV4-2, the J call TRBJ1-1; D remains unclear. Deletions cut 5 bases from V and 4 bases from J, with 14 bases between. Germline V gives CDR1 LGHNA, CDR2 YNFKEQ. The CDR3 runs 14 residues. The CDR3 coding sequence is TGTGCCAGCAGCAGGAGGAAACTATTCACTGAAGCTTTCTTT. Translating gives CASSRRKLFTEAFF.

The chain uses TRBV5-1 and TRBJ1-5; TRBD1 matches at 7 bases. CDR1 is SGHRS, CDR2 YFSETQ, per germline. The ends lost 0 bases at V and 10 bases at J; junction bases unmatched: 16. CDR3 length: 17 residues. CDR3 protein: CASSLVSPTGPSSPQHF. The DNA of the CDR3 is TGCGCCAGCAGCTTGGTATCGCCGACAGGGCCGTCTTCCCCCCAGCATTTT.

The chain carries TRBV19 and TRBJ1-2; weak D call: TRBD1 (6 bases). This CDR3 is 13 amino acids long. Trimming cost V 5 bases and J 7 bases, with 14 bases left between them. Germline CDR1 LNHDA, CDR2 SQIVND (reference sequence). The CDR3 protein is CASSPDRFGGYTF. As DNA, the CDR3 is TGTGCCAGTAGTCCAGACAGGTTTGGTGGCTACACCTTC.

This sequence joins TRBV11-2 and TRBJ1-2; no clear D gene. V lost 3 bases, J lost 2 bases, and 7 bases lay in between. Germline V lookup: CDR1 SGHAT, CDR2 FQNNGV. This CDR3 is built from 13 residues. CDR3 bases: TGTGCCAGCAGCTTGGGCGAGAACTATGGCTACACCTTC. Its protein product is CASSLGENYGYTF.

The rearrangement uses TRBV5-1 and TRBJ1-2, with 7 bases fitting TRBD1. The CDR3 totals 13 residues. CDR1 and CDR2 from the germline V gene are SGHRS and YFSETQ. Trimming at V came to 4 bases and at J to 4 bases, leaving 4 bases not matched to a gene. CDR3 loop: CASSQGQIYGYTF. The CDR3 nucleotides are TGCGCCAGCAGCCAGGGACAGATCTATGGCTACACCTTC.

The chain couples TRBV15 to TRBJ2-4; 7 positions match TRBD1. CDR3 length: 19 amino acids. Per germline, CDR1 LNHNV and CDR2 YYDKDF (reference sequence). J gave up 1 base and V 0 bases, and 12 bases lay outside the gene matches. In DNA form, the CDR3 reads TGTGCCACCAGCAGAGATTCGCCGATAGGGGGCGCGGCCAAAAACATTCAGTACTTC. This sequence encodes CATSRDSPIGGAAKNIQYF.

The chain couples TRBV28 to TRBJ2-1; TRBD1 aligns across 7 bases. The CDR3 extends over 13 amino acids. Germline V lookup: CDR1 MDHEN, CDR2 SYDVKM. V trimming: 6 bases; J trimming: 6 bases; junction bases outside the gene matches: 5. CDR3 nucleotide sequence: TGTGCCAGCAGGAACCGGGACAGCAATGAGCAGTTCTTC. Translation gives CASRNRDSNEQFF. The whole variable domain, remainder taken from reference TRBV28 and TRBJ2-1, is DVKVTQSSRYLVKRTGEKVFLECVQDMDHENMFWYRQDPGLGLRLIYFSYDVKMKEKGDIPEGYSVSREKKERFSLILESASTNQTSMYLCASRNRDSNEQFFGPGTRLTVL.

V gene TRBV10-1 combines with J gene TRBJ2-1, with D possibly being TRBD2 (6 bases). This CDR3 has 13 residues. Per germline, CDR1 WNHNN and CDR2 SYGVQD (reference sequence). Trimming pared 2 bases from V and 9 bases from J, leaving 11 bases between. CDR3 in amino acids: CASSEGGAGEQFF. The CDR3 DNA reads TGCGCCAGCAGTGAGGGAGGGGCGGGTGAGCAGTTCTTC.

The chain combines TRBV30 with TRBJ2-2, with 8 bases identical to TRBD1. CDR1 and CDR2 (germline): GTSNPN, SVGIG (reference sequence). This CDR3 contains 12 residues. The V and J ends lost 4 bases and 6 bases, in that order; junction bases with no gene match: 1. CDR3 bases: TGTGCCTGGACCAGGGGGCCCGGGGAGCTGTTTTTT. It yields the protein CAWTRGPGELFF.

This clone was detected once. The chain is built from TRBV5-8 and TRBJ2-2; 8 nucleotides line up with TRBD1. The CDR3 covers 16 residues. Trimming removed 0 bases from V and 4 bases from J; junction bases left unmatched: 5. Germline V gene lookup returns CDR1 SGHTS and CDR2 YDEGEE. CDR3 region: CASSLEGTGLTGELFF. DNA for the CDR3: TGTGCCAGCAGCTTGGAAGGGACAGGTCTCACCGGGGAGCTGTTTTTT.

The chain recombines TRBV9 with TRBJ2-3; 13 positions agree with TRBD2. Germline CDR1 SGDLS, CDR2 YYNGEE. The V and J ends lost 1 base and 4 bases, in that order; junction bases with no gene match: 12. This CDR3 contains 19 residues. CDR3 sequence reads: CASSVQGTSGKGVADTQYF. CDR3 in DNA: TGTGCCAGCAGCGTACAAGGGACTAGCGGGAAAGGAGTCGCAGATACGCAGTATTTT.

The gene calls are TRBV9 and TRBJ2-2; 7 bases line up with TRBD1. The germline V gene encodes CDR1 SGDLS and CDR2 YYNGEE. Trimming removed 2 bases from V and 5 bases from J; junction bases left unmatched: 9. CDR3 length equals 16 residues. CDR3 sequence reads: CASSVFGQVATGELFF. CDR3 bases: TGTGCCAGCAGCGTTTTCGGACAGGTTGCGACCGGGGAGCTGTTTTTT.

The chain recombines TRBV11-1 with TRBJ2-1; possible D gene TRBD1, 6 bases. CDR1 is SGHAT, CDR2 FQDESV, per germline (reference sequence). This CDR3 is built from 13 residues. Trimming took 4 bases from V and 4 from J, leaving 8 bases between them. The DNA of the CDR3 is TGTGCCAGCAGCTCGACAGGTTACAATGAGCAGTTCTTC. Translating it yields CASSSTGYNEQFF.